This T cell receptor (beta chain) originates from a study of blood T cell repertoires in COVID-19. The wider study: Acute-phase and convalescent COVID-19 samples originated in the United States, Italy and Spain. T cells, B-cell-depleted T cells, or PBMCs provided the cDNA or gDNA that served as material.

Clones were sequenced by immunoSEQ multiplex PCR, and TCRdb holds only the in-frame ones, with some missing. The table includes 150,000 to 200,000 clones, approximately 84% detected once. Trimming cost V 3 bases and J 1 base; bases outside gene matches: 5. The CDR3 is made up of 15 amino acids. Per germline, CDR1 KGHSH and CDR2 LQKENI. This clone has just one count. The source is a man between 35 and 55 years old who had recovered from COVID-19. This chain uses TRBV18 with TRBJ1-2; 7 bases line up with TRBD1. The sample comprised peripheral blood. This CDR3 is CASSPQGQVNYGYTF. The CDR3 DNA follows: TGTGCCAGCTCACCGCAAGGACAGGTTAACTATGGCTACACCTTC.